These T cell receptor beta chains were read from a single sample in a study of Graves' ophthalmopathy and Graves' hyperthyroidism. MiXCR, applied by TCRdb to the multiplex PCR reads, yields one record per CDR3 protein. The sample has about 550,000 distinct CDR3 sequences, roughly 40% seen once; the top ten hold 4% to 5%. Input material: peripheral blood or thyroid tissue (not recorded which). All receptors come from an adult man with Graves' hyperthyroidism. Both conserved end residues are part of each CDR3. Fields, in order: D gene, V gene, clone size, J gene, CDR3 protein, CDR3 DNA. D genes are given only for firm matches. Clone size is given for some rows only: seen once, a few or many times, or a class if the clone is expanded.

d_call: NA; v_call: TRBV5-1; clone_size: NA; j_call: TRBJ2-1; cdr3_aa: CASSTGQYNEQFF; cdr3_nt: TGCGCCAGCAGCACTGGACAGTACAATGAGCAGTTCTTC
d_call: NA; v_call: TRBV7-9; clone_size: many; j_call: TRBJ1-1; cdr3_aa: CASSFTGSSAFF; cdr3_nt: TGTGCCAGCAGCTTTACCGGGAGCTCTGCTTTCTTT
d_call: NA; v_call: TRBV11-2; clone_size: many; j_call: TRBJ2-7; cdr3_aa: CASSLETGLGQYF; cdr3_nt: TGTGCCAGCAGCTTAGAGACGGGTCTCGGGCAGTACTTC
d_call: TRBD2; v_call: TRBV12-3/TRBV12-4; clone_size: once; j_call: TRBJ2-5; cdr3_aa: CASSSSGGAWETQYF; cdr3_nt: TGTGCCAGCAGTTCTAGCGGGGGGGCCTGGGAGACCCAGTACTTC
d_call: NA; v_call: TRBV20-1; clone_size: once; j_call: TRBJ2-5; cdr3_aa: CSASATLYQETQYF; cdr3_nt: TGCAGTGCTAGCGCCACCCTGTACCAAGAGACCCAGTACTTC
d_call: NA; v_call: TRBV19; clone_size: many; j_call: TRBJ1-2; cdr3_aa: CASSTPGRGVNYGYTF; cdr3_nt: TGTGCCAGTAGTACCCCCGGTCGGGGAGTTAACTATGGCTACACCTTC
d_call: NA; v_call: TRBV4-1; clone_size: few; j_call: TRBJ2-5; cdr3_aa: CASSQEKGRGWETQYF; cdr3_nt: TGCGCCAGCAGCCAAGAAAAGGGAAGGGGTTGGGAGACCCAGTACTTC
d_call: NA; v_call: TRBV2; clone_size: NA; j_call: TRBJ2-5; cdr3_aa: CASSGRGVETQYF; cdr3_nt: TGTGCCAGCAGTGGGCGGGGAGTGGAGACCCAGTACTTC
d_call: TRBD2; v_call: TRBV14; clone_size: NA; j_call: TRBJ2-2; cdr3_aa: CASSQGRTSGKNTGELFF; cdr3_nt: TGTGCCAGCAGCCAAGGCCGGACTAGCGGGAAGAACACCGGGGAGCTGTTTTTT
d_call: TRBD1; v_call: TRBV5-8; clone_size: few; j_call: TRBJ1-6; cdr3_aa: CASSLDRGNRSPLHF; cdr3_nt: TGTGCCAGCAGCCTCGACAGGGGAAACCGTTCACCCCTCCACTTT
d_call: TRBD1; v_call: TRBV7-9; clone_size: many; j_call: TRBJ1-2; cdr3_aa: CASSLGGGVYGYTF; cdr3_nt: TGTGCCAGCAGCTTGGGAGGGGGCGTGTATGGCTACACCTTC
d_call: TRBD1; v_call: TRBV7-9; clone_size: NA; j_call: TRBJ2-5; cdr3_aa: CASSQDFGLGTELETQYF; cdr3_nt: TGTGCCAGCAGCCAAGACTTCGGGCTTGGGACAGAACTAGAGACCCAGTACTTC
d_call: TRBD1; v_call: TRBV18; clone_size: many; j_call: TRBJ1-5; cdr3_aa: CASSLGRTGDQPQHF; cdr3_nt: TGTGCCAGCTCACTAGGCAGGACAGGGGATCAGCCCCAGCATTTT
d_call: NA; v_call: TRBV20-1; clone_size: many; j_call: TRBJ1-1; cdr3_aa: CSARGLTEAFF; cdr3_nt: TGCAGTGCTAGAGGGCTCACTGAAGCTTTCTTT
d_call: TRBD1; v_call: TRBV6-1; clone_size: NA; j_call: TRBJ2-7; cdr3_aa: CASKQTGYEQYF; cdr3_nt: TGTGCCAGCAAACAGACAGGGTACGAGCAGTACTTC
d_call: TRBD1; v_call: TRBV20-1; clone_size: NA; j_call: TRBJ1-1; cdr3_aa: CSARSGGELFTEAFF; cdr3_nt: TGCAGTGCTAGGTCAGGGGGCGAGTTATTCACTGAAGCTTTCTTT
d_call: NA; v_call: TRBV9; clone_size: NA; j_call: TRBJ1-1; cdr3_aa: CASSVGPSGDLNTEAFF; cdr3_nt: TGTGCCAGCAGCGTAGGGCCTAGCGGGGATCTGAACACTGAAGCTTTCTTT
d_call: TRBD2; v_call: TRBV7-9; clone_size: NA; j_call: TRBJ2-7; cdr3_aa: CASSRLGLAGYNEQYF; cdr3_nt: TGTGCCAGCAGCCGGCTGGGACTAGCGGGCTACAATGAGCAGTACTTC
d_call: NA; v_call: TRBV2; clone_size: many; j_call: TRBJ2-2; cdr3_aa: CASTEGVRDTGELFF; cdr3_nt: TGTGCCAGCACGGAGGGAGTACGCGACACCGGGGAGCTGTTTTTT
d_call: NA; v_call: TRBV20-1; clone_size: many; j_call: TRBJ2-7; cdr3_aa: CSALGGRASYEQYF; cdr3_nt: TGCAGTGCTTTGGGCGGACGGGCCTCCTACGAGCAGTACTTC
d_call: TRBD2; v_call: TRBV7-8; clone_size: many; j_call: TRBJ2-7; cdr3_aa: CASSLGGRLYEQYF; cdr3_nt: TGTGCCAGCAGCTTAGGCGGGAGGCTCTACGAGCAGTACTTC
d_call: TRBD2; v_call: TRBV4-3; clone_size: NA; j_call: TRBJ2-2; cdr3_aa: CASSHLSGGAAGELFF; cdr3_nt: TGCGCCAGCAGCCATCTAAGCGGGGGGGCGGCCGGGGAGCTGTTTTTT
d_call: TRBD2; v_call: TRBV9; clone_size: many; j_call: TRBJ2-5; cdr3_aa: CASSVRSGGDQETQYF; cdr3_nt: TGTGCCAGCAGCGTAAGGAGCGGGGGAGACCAAGAGACCCAGTACTTC
d_call: NA; v_call: TRBV10-3; clone_size: NA; j_call: TRBJ1-1; cdr3_aa: CAISVSRDTEAFF; cdr3_nt: TGTGCCATCAGTGTGAGCAGGGACACTGAAGCTTTCTTT
d_call: NA; v_call: TRBV11-2; clone_size: NA; j_call: TRBJ2-5; cdr3_aa: CASSLVPTTTKETQYF; cdr3_nt: TGTGCCAGCAGCTTAGTCCCGACTACAACTAAAGAGACCCAGTACTTC
d_call: TRBD1; v_call: TRBV10-3; clone_size: NA; j_call: TRBJ2-7; cdr3_aa: CAIRAGTGASYEQYF; cdr3_nt: TGTGCCATCAGGGCCGGAACAGGGGCCTCCTACGAGCAGTACTTC
d_call: NA; v_call: TRBV7-2; clone_size: NA; j_call: TRBJ2-3; cdr3_aa: CASSLVGGAADTQYF; cdr3_nt: TGTGCCAGCAGCTTGGTGGGGGGGGCCGCAGATACGCAGTATTTT
d_call: TRBD1; v_call: TRBV7-3; clone_size: many; j_call: TRBJ1-6; cdr3_aa: CASSLDRAGSPLHF; cdr3_nt: TGTGCCAGCAGCCTTGACAGGGCGGGTTCACCCCTCCACTTT
d_call: NA; v_call: TRBV14; clone_size: NA; j_call: TRBJ2-5; cdr3_aa: CASSPPTELYQETQYF; cdr3_nt: TGTGCCAGCTCACCACCAACGGAATTGTACCAAGAGACCCAGTACTTC
d_call: NA; v_call: TRBV5-5; clone_size: few; j_call: TRBJ1-1; cdr3_aa: CASSLGESEAFF; cdr3_nt: TGTGCCAGCAGCTTGGGGGAGTCTGAAGCTTTCTTT
d_call: NA; v_call: TRBV10-3; clone_size: NA; j_call: TRBJ1-1; cdr3_aa: CAISYPVGEGPEAFF; cdr3_nt: TGTGCCATCAGTTACCCGGTCGGGGAGGGCCCTGAAGCTTTCTTT
d_call: NA; v_call: TRBV13; clone_size: few; j_call: TRBJ2-7; cdr3_aa: CASAFGPQSHYEQYF; cdr3_nt: TGTGCCAGCGCATTTGGACCGCAGAGCCACTACGAGCAGTACTTC
d_call: TRBD1; v_call: TRBV2; clone_size: many; j_call: TRBJ1-2; cdr3_aa: CASSEAVTGGYGYTF; cdr3_nt: TGTGCCAGCAGTGAAGCTGTGACAGGGGGCTATGGCTACACCTTC
d_call: NA; v_call: TRBV19; clone_size: many; j_call: TRBJ2-7; cdr3_aa: CASSTLDYPNYEQYF; cdr3_nt: TGTGCCAGCAGTACCCTCGACTATCCGAACTACGAGCAGTACTTC
d_call: TRBD1; v_call: TRBV20-1; clone_size: many; j_call: TRBJ1-2; cdr3_aa: CSAERTGGMDGYTF; cdr3_nt: TGCAGTGCAGAAAGGACAGGGGGTATGGATGGCTACACCTTC
d_call: NA; v_call: TRBV12-3/TRBV12-4; clone_size: few; j_call: TRBJ2-3; cdr3_aa: CAIKRADPSTDTQYF; cdr3_nt: TGTGCCATCAAAAGGGCAGACCCTAGCACAGATACGCAGTATTTT
d_call: NA; v_call: TRBV28; clone_size: few; j_call: TRBJ1-5; cdr3_aa: CASKQSTSSQPQHF; cdr3_nt: TGTGCCAGCAAGCAGTCTACTTCTTCTCAGCCCCAGCATTTT
d_call: NA; v_call: TRBV29-1; clone_size: NA; j_call: TRBJ2-1; cdr3_aa: CSVENTSEQFF; cdr3_nt: TGCAGCGTTGAAAATACTTCTGAGCAGTTCTTC
d_call: NA; v_call: TRBV15; clone_size: few; j_call: TRBJ1-1; cdr3_aa: CATSKPAGGNEQFF; cdr3_nt: TGTGCCACCAGCAAGCCAGCGGGAGGCAATGAGCAGTTCTTT
d_call: NA; v_call: TRBV6-1; clone_size: few; j_call: TRBJ2-7; cdr3_aa: CASSPTTPTYEQYF; cdr3_nt: TGTGCCAGCAGCCCCACAACACCTACCTACGAGCAGTACTTC
d_call: NA; v_call: TRBV9; clone_size: NA; j_call: TRBJ1-2; cdr3_aa: CASSRTGYTF; cdr3_nt: TGTGCCAGCAGCCGTACAGGCTACACCTTC
d_call: TRBD1; v_call: TRBV5-4; clone_size: many; j_call: TRBJ1-4; cdr3_aa: CASSLDRATEKLFF; cdr3_nt: TGTGCCAGCAGCTTAGACAGGGCCACTGAAAAACTGTTTTTT
d_call: NA; v_call: TRBV6-6; clone_size: NA; j_call: TRBJ2-2; cdr3_aa: CASSSTVLRGTGELFF; cdr3_nt: TGTGCCAGCAGTTCAACAGTGCTACGAGGCACCGGGGAGCTGTTTTTT
d_call: TRBD1; v_call: TRBV5-8; clone_size: many; j_call: TRBJ1-2; cdr3_aa: CASSLDRGVYGYTF; cdr3_nt: TGTGCCAGCAGCTTGGACAGGGGGGTCTATGGCTACACCTTC
d_call: NA; v_call: TRBV12-3/TRBV12-4; clone_size: many; j_call: TRBJ1-2; cdr3_aa: CASRNMGQYGYTF; cdr3_nt: TGTGCCAGCAGAAACATGGGGCAATATGGCTACACCTTC
d_call: NA; v_call: TRBV20-1; clone_size: few; j_call: TRBJ2-1; cdr3_aa: CSASRTGNEQFF; cdr3_nt: TGCAGTGCTAGTCGGACGGGCAATGAGCAGTTCTTC
d_call: TRBD1; v_call: TRBV28; clone_size: many; j_call: TRBJ2-7; cdr3_aa: CASSLWPGGEQYF; cdr3_nt: TGTGCCAGCAGTTTATGGCCAGGGGGAGAGCAGTACTTC
d_call: TRBD1; v_call: TRBV24-1; clone_size: few; j_call: TRBJ2-3; cdr3_aa: CATSDLIGGVDTQYF; cdr3_nt: TGTGCCACCAGTGATTTGATAGGGGGCGTGGATACGCAGTATTTT